This TCR beta chain appears in the sequencing data of a study of blood T cell repertoires in COVID-19 (TCRdb year 2020). Regarding the complete study: The collaborator samples originated in the United States, Italy and Spain and spanned the acute and convalescent phases of COVID-19. The samples were drawn from the first 160 participants of the ongoing ImmuneRACE study and from 950 to 1,500 subjects provided by 6 global collaborators. The repertoires were made available in a free public database intended to serve as a resource for research on the immune response to SARS-CoV-2. Where available, HLA class I and class II types were obtained from metadata supplied by the sample provider rather than from assay-based typing. The material from the prospective study consisted of cDNA or gDNA derived from T cells, B-cell-depleted T cells, or PBMCs. The dataset comprised deeply sampled blood TCRbeta repertoires from subjects exposed to, actively infected with, or recovered from COVID-19. Nearly every sample came with metadata listing a de-identified subject ID, COVID-19 status, age in years and sex. Overall results and qualifications from the work: Clinical and demographic metadata were provided uncurated, with the amount varying by source and participant.

V is shortened by 7 bases, J by 3 bases, and the region joining them spans 4 bases. The germline V gene specifies MNHEY as CDR1 and SVGAGI as CDR2. The CDR3 numbers 10 residues from cysteine through phenylalanine. The sequence is cut down to CDR3 DNA, 30 bases in frame from base 1. The immunoSEQ Assay, a bias-controlled multiplex PCR, was used to amplify TCRbeta CDR3 regions from genomic DNA. In the authors' own workflow: Within the assay, amplification of reference gene primers was used to estimate how many nucleated cells each sample contained. To quantify the absolute abundance of each unique TCRbeta CDR3 rearrangement, sequence reads were collapsed and filtered. Productive Simpson clonality was computed per sample as the square root of Simpson's diversity index over productive rearrangements. TCRdb mirrors the immuneACCESS table, restricted to in-frame sequences. Some clones are absent from its copies; in checked studies, under half trace to an unresolved V gene, and the reason for the others is unknown. V and J calls and clone size come straight from that table; D and trimming were deduced from the DNA. Counted in this sample were some 210,000 clones; around four fifths of them appeared once. The ten largest clones take up 2.5% to 3.5% of the sample.

The collaborating institutions used their own protocols to collect whole blood in K2EDTA tubes. For TCRbeta analysis, collaborators shipped samples in one of three forms: frozen whole blood, isolated PBMCs, or DNA extracted from either of those sample types. Concerning this clone: No cognate antigen has been identified for it. It has no much larger one-base neighbor in the sample; base qualities were not kept.

The chain links TRBV6-5 with TRBJ2-7; no D gene call is confident. The material sequenced was peripheral blood. This receptor was taken from a man aged 45-60 years with active or convalescent COVID-19. DNA sequence: TGTGCCAGCAAGAGCTACGAGCAGTACTTC. The resulting protein is CASKSYEQYF.